This T cell receptor (beta chain) was captured by sequencing in a study of graft-versus-host responses after intestinal transplantation. The data were produced by immunoSEQ multiplex PCR, yet TCRdb's version contains in-frame clones alone and is incomplete. The sample shows roughly 120,000 clones, roughly 95% of them seen only once. Note on this clone: Its antigen remains unknown.

The V gene lost 7 bases and the J gene lost 6 bases, with 12 bases spanning the gap. The CDR3 loop spans 12 amino acids. The germline CDR1 and CDR2 sequences are MNHEY and SVGAGI. The sample here was unstimulated CD8+ T cells sorted from spleen or lymph node cells, taken before intestinal transplant. This receptor was identified in a human donor who received an intestinal transplant. This chain links TRBV6-5 with TRBJ1-2; D gene unclear. The CDR3 DNA reads as TGTGCCAGCAACGAAGGGTCTGATGGCTACACCTTC. This sequence encodes CASNEGSDGYTF.